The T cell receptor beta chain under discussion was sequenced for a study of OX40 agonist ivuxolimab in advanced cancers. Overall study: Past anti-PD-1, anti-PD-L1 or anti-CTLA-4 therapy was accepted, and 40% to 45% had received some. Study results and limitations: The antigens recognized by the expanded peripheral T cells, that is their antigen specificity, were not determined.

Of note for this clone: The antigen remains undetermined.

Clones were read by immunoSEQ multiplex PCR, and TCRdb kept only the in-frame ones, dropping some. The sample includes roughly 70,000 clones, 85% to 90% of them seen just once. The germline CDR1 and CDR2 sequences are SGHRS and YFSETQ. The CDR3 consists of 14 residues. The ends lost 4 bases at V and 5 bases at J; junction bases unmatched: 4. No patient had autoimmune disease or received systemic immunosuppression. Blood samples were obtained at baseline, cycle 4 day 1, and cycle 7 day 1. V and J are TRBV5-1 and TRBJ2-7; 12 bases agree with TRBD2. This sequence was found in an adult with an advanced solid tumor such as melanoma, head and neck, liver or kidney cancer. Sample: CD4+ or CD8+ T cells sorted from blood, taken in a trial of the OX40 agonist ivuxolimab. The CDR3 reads CASSPSGGADEQYF. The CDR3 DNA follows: TGCGCCAGCAGCCCTAGCGGGGGGGCCGACGAGCAGTACTTC.